The T cell receptor beta chain described here comes from a study of beta chain features in type 1 diabetes. Findings and caveats of the study: Here, the possible influence of HLA type (on TCRB rearrangement) remained unresolved.

The CDR3 has 15 residues. Germline CDR1 and CDR2: SGHTA and FQGNSA. The trim removed 2 bases at V and 4 bases at J, leaving 5 bases unmatched. Of the isolated RNA, all was reverse transcribed, and so the sequenced material was expressed TCRB transcripts. Assay used: immunoSEQ multiplex PCR; TCRdb lists only in-frame clones, some missing. The sample consists of under 300,000 clones, 25% to 30% of them appearing once. As for this clone: Its target is not known.

Sequencing input: central memory CD4+ T cells from blood. The TCR sequence derives from a man aged 30 to 39 in good health. V gene TRBV7-2 combines with J gene TRBJ2-7; 10 bases are shared with TRBD2. CDR3 region: CASSLTGTSEYEQYF. The CDR3 nucleotides read TGTGCCAGCAGCTTAACCGGGACTAGCGAATACGAGCAGTACTTC.